The 28 T cell receptor beta chains in this list originate from one sample, sequenced in a study of beta chain features in type 1 diabetes. Findings of the study overall: All four CD4+ subsets of Type 1 diabetes patients contained TCRB CDR3s that were moderately but significantly shorter.

Their specific antigens are unknown. Of the isolated RNA, all was reverse transcribed, and so the sequenced material was expressed TCRB transcripts. Sequencing used immunoSEQ multiplex PCR; TCRdb keeps in-frame clones, though not all of them. The table lists hundreds of thousands of clones, 11% to 15% of them singletons. The sample consisted of naive CD4+ T cells from blood. These receptors all stem from a man aged 18 to 35 with type 1 diabetes.

This clone was counted between two and nine times. The V and J genes are TRBV11-3 and TRBJ1-1, with 9 bases identical to TRBD1. Germline CDR1 is SGHNT and CDR2 is YENEEA. The CDR3 extends over 13 amino acids. V gave up 5 bases and J gave up 8 bases; unmatched junction bases: 6. The CDR3 here is CASSAGQGNEAFF. CDR3 DNA: TGTGCCAGCAGCGCGGGACAGGGAAACGAAGCTTTCTTT.

This chain links TRBV29-1 with TRBJ2-2; D not certain. The CDR3 has 11 amino acids. The germline V gene encodes CDR1 SQVTM and CDR2 ANQGSEA. V shed 4 bases and J shed 7 bases, with 7 bases lying between them. The DNA for the CDR3 is TGCAGCGTTGTCTTCGTCGGGGAGCTGTTTTTT. Translation gives CSVVFVGELFF.

This clone has more than one count but fewer than ten. V usage is TRBV30 and J usage is TRBJ2-5, with D perhaps matching TRBD2 (6 bases). V lost 2 bases and J 5 bases, leaving 15 bases between the germline ends. Germline V lookup: CDR1 GTSNPN, CDR2 SVGIG (reference sequence). The CDR3 totals 14 residues. The CDR3 DNA follows: TGTGCCTGGAGTTTGACGCCCGGAGGGGAGACCCAGTACTTC. Residues: CAWSLTPGGETQYF.

The chain carries TRBV10-3 and TRBJ2-1, with a weak D call TRBD2 (5 bases). This CDR3 has 12 residues. Trimming left V 10 bases short and J 6 bases short, with 13 bases between. Germline V CDR1 and CDR2: ENHRY, SYGVKD. Written as DNA, the CDR3 is TGTGCCACCAAGACTACCTCCAATGAGCAGTTCTTC. Protein product: CATKTTSNEQFF.

This clone was detected ten times or more. The chain uses TRBV14 and TRBJ2-4; TRBD2 is a possible D gene (5 bases). Trimming stripped 4 bases from V and 10 bases from J, with 17 bases between. Germline assignment: CDR1 SGHDN and CDR2 FVKESK. The CDR3 consists of 14 residues. Written as DNA, the CDR3 is TGTGCCAGCAGCCCTACATGGGGAGTGAAGATTCAGTACTTC. This codes for CASSPTWGVKIQYF.

This clone was recorded a few times. The chain is built from TRBV30 and TRBJ2-2; D is unclear. Germline V gene sequence: CDR1 GTSNPN, CDR2 SVGIG (reference sequence). The length of the CDR3 is 15 residues. V lost 2 bases and J lost 0, with 10 bases in between. DNA of the CDR3: TGTGCCTGGAGTCCCATCTACCCGAACACCGGGGAGCTGTTTTTT. Its translation: CAWSPIYPNTGELFF.

This clone showed up just a few times. The chain couples TRBV30 to TRBJ2-3; no definite D call. V lost 1 base to trimming and J lost 2 bases, with 7 bases between them. The CDR3 runs 13 residues. The germline CDR1 and CDR2 sequences are GTSNPN and SVGIG (reference sequence). The CDR3 region has the DNA TGTGCCTGGAGTGGATTTCTCACAGATACGCAGTATTTT. This encodes CAWSGFLTDTQYF.

CDR3 sequence reads: CAWMGGANSGEAFF. As DNA, the CDR3 is TGTGCCTGGATGGGCGGGGCTAATTCAGGTGAAGCTTTCTTT. This chain uses TRBV30 with TRBJ1-1; tentatively, D is TRBD1 (5 bases). Trimming stripped 4 bases from V and 7 bases from J, with 19 bases between. This CDR3 spans 14 amino acids. Germline V gives CDR1 GTSNPN, CDR2 SVGIG (reference sequence).

Only a few counts were recorded for this clone. The chain links TRBV28 to TRBJ1-2, with 10 bases matching TRBD1. After removal of 5 bases from V and 8 bases from J, the junction contained 8 bases not matched to a gene. From germline, CDR1 is MDHEN and CDR2 SYDVKM. The CDR3 is 14 amino acids. The CDR3 coding sequence is TGTGCCAGCAGTCCTCCGGGACAGGGGTTGGGCTACACCTTC. It translates to CASSPPGQGLGYTF.

This CDR3 reads CASSLMGQGSPDTQYF. CDR3 in DNA: TGTGCCAGCAGCCTCATGGGGCAGGGAAGCCCAGATACGCAGTATTTT. This chain connects TRBV14 to TRBJ2-3; a weak D match, TRBD1 (5 bases). V lost 4 bases to trimming and J lost 4 bases, with 18 bases between them. The CDR3 spans 16 residues. The germline V gene has CDR1 SGHDN and CDR2 FVKESK. The variable domain in full, completed from reference TRBV14 and TRBJ2-3, reads EAGVTQFPSHSVIEKGQTVTLRCDPISGHDNLYWYRRVMGKEIKFLLHFVKESKQDESGMPNNRFLAERTGGTYSTLKVQPAELEDSGVYFCASSLMGQGSPDTQYFGPGTRLTVL.

Concerning this clone: Additional DNA sequences in this sample encode the identical CDR3. The chain has TRBV9 and TRBJ1-1; maybe TRBD1 (5 bases). Germline CDR1 is SGDLS and CDR2 is YYNGEE. Trimming pared 0 bases from V and 1 base from J, leaving 10 bases between. The CDR3 consists of 15 residues. CDR3 nucleotide sequence: TGTGCCAGCAGCGTAGAGGGTAGGGGGAACACTGAAGCTTTCTTT. Residues: CASSVEGRGNTEAFF.

The chain combines TRBV6-5 with TRBJ2-3; D remains ambiguous. Germline V gene lookup returns CDR1 MNHEY and CDR2 SVGAGI. The CDR3 extends over 12 amino acids. Trimming cost V 4 bases and J 4 bases, with 6 bases left between them. CDR3 amino acids: CASSFSADTQYF. The CDR3 DNA is TGTGCCAGCAGTTTTTCGGCAGATACGCAGTATTTT.

There are a few counts of this clone. The chain has TRBV2 and TRBJ1-1; D not certain. Trimming cost V 6 bases and J 1 base, with 9 bases left between them. The V gene's germline CDR1 is SNHLY and CDR2 FYNNEI. The CDR3 length is 13 residues. The CDR3 spells CASRGNGNTEAFF. For the CDR3, the DNA is TGTGCCAGCAGGGGGAATGGGAACACTGAAGCTTTCTTT. The full variable domain, rest sourced from reference TRBV2 and TRBJ1-1, is EPEVTQTPSHQVTQMGQEVILRCVPISNHLYFYWYRQILGQKVEFLVSFYNNEISEKSEIFDDQFSVERPDGSNFTLKIRSTKLEDSAMYFCASRGNGNTEAFFGQGTRLTVV.

V and J are TRBV20-1 and TRBJ1-1; D is undetermined. The V and J ends lost 6 bases and 8 bases respectively, with 13 bases between them. The CDR3 loop spans 11 amino acids. The V gene's germline CDR1 is DFQATT and CDR2 SNEGSKA (reference sequence). Here the CDR3 DNA reads TGCAGTGCCCGAAGGGCAGGAGAAGCTTTCTTT. Encoded protein: CSARRAGEAFF.

The chain couples TRBV7-2 to TRBJ2-7, with a weak D call TRBD2 (6 bases). Germline lookup yields CDR1 SGHTA and CDR2 FQGNSA. Trimming took off 1 base at V and 2 bases at J, with 15 bases between the two ends. The CDR3 has 16 residues. CDR3 in amino acids: CASSLGGGPETYEQYF. In DNA form, the CDR3 reads TGTGCCAGCAGCTTAGGAGGAGGGCCAGAGACCTACGAGCAGTACTTC. Using reference TRBV7-2 and TRBJ2-7 for the parts outside the CDR3, the full variable domain is GAGVSQSPSNKVTEKGKDVELRCDPISGHTALYWYRQSLGQGLEFLIYFQGNSAPDKSGLPSDRFSAERTGGSVSTLTIQRTQQEDSAVYLCASSLGGGPETYEQYFGPGTRLTVT.

About this clone: The same CDR3 can be traced to other DNA sequences in this sample. The chain recombines TRBV18 with TRBJ2-3, with no clear D. Trimming pared 6 bases from V and 0 bases from J, leaving 7 bases between. Germline CDR1 is KGHSH and CDR2 is LQKENI. The CDR3 loop spans 13 amino acids. CDR3 region: CASSLGSTDTQYF. CDR3 bases: TGTGCCAGCTCCCTCGGAAGCACAGATACGCAGTATTTT.

The chain employs TRBV4-2 and TRBJ2-2, with D unresolved. V lost 1 base and J 10 bases, leaving 7 bases between the germline ends. The V gene's germline CDR1 is LGHNA and CDR2 YNFKEQ. This CDR3 is 12 amino acids long. CDR3 DNA: TGTGCCAGCAGCCAAGGGAGTATGGAGCTGTTTTTT. Translating gives CASSQGSMELFF.

This chain links TRBV29-1 with TRBJ1-1; 8 positions agree with TRBD1. Germline CDR1 is SQVTM and CDR2 is ANQGSEA. The CDR3 is 14 residues long. J was trimmed by 5 bases and V by 6 bases; bases with no gene match: 11. The CDR3 coding sequence is TGCAGCGTCGTGGGACAGGCAAGGAGGACTGAAGCTTTCTTT. It specifies CSVVGQARRTEAFF.

This clone has more than one count but fewer than ten. V usage is TRBV13 and J usage is TRBJ2-7, with 7 positions matching TRBD1. The CDR3 sequence is 13 residues long. CDR1 and CDR2 from the germline V gene are PRHDT and FYEKMQ (reference sequence). The J segment lost 3 bases and the V segment lost 4 bases, leaving 3 bases of the junction unmatched. In nucleotides, the CDR3 is TGTGCCAGCAGCTCCCGGGACAGCTACGAGCAGTACTTC. This translates into CASSSRDSYEQYF.

The chain employs TRBV5-6 and TRBJ2-5; the D is unclear. CDR3 length equals 12 residues. V lost 0 bases, J lost 4 bases, and 4 bases lay in between. CDR1 is SGHDT and CDR2 is YYEEEE in the germline V gene. DNA for the CDR3: TGTGCCAGCAGCTTGGAAGCAGAGACCCAGTACTTC. It encodes CASSLEAETQYF.

This rearrangement joins TRBV30 to TRBJ2-2, with TRBD1 matching over 7 bases. This CDR3 comprises 14 residues. V was pared by 7 bases and J by 7 bases, with 12 bases of the junction left unmatched. Germline values: CDR1 GTSNPN, CDR2 SVGIG (reference sequence). In DNA, the CDR3 is TGTGCCTCTCCCCCGGCAGGGGGTATCGGGGAGCTGTTTTTT. It translates to CASPPAGGIGELFF.

The genes are TRBV7-9 and TRBJ2-1; TRBD2 matches 9 bases. CDR3 length: 14 amino acids. J lost 8 bases, V lost 3 bases, and 5 bases had no gene match. The germline V gene has CDR1 SEHNR and CDR2 FQNEAQ (reference sequence). CDR3 in DNA: TGTGCCAGCAGCTTTAGCGGGGGTTCGGATGAGCAGTTCTTC. As protein: CASSFSGGSDEQFF.

The chain is built from TRBV7-2 and TRBJ2-1; no clear D. V was clipped by 4 bases and J by 0 bases, with 13 bases between them. CDR3 length: 16 residues. Germline V gene sequence: CDR1 SGHTA, CDR2 FQGNSA. DNA for the CDR3: TGTGCCAGCAGCTCTACTATCCCCAGCTCCTACAATGAGCAGTTCTTC. Encoded protein: CASSSTIPSSYNEQFF. The full variable domain, rest sourced from reference TRBV7-2 and TRBJ2-1, is GAGVSQSPSNKVTEKGKDVELRCDPISGHTALYWYRQSLGQGLEFLIYFQGNSAPDKSGLPSDRFSAERTGGSVSTLTIQRTQQEDSAVYLCASSSTIPSSYNEQFFGPGTRLTVL.

This clone was seen more than once but under ten times. V usage is TRBV28 and J usage is TRBJ2-1, with D tentatively TRBD1 (6 bases). The V end lost 5 bases, the J end lost 0 bases, and 11 bases lay between the germline ends. The CDR3 covers 15 residues. Per germline, CDR1 MDHEN and CDR2 SYDVKM. CDR3 protein: CASSRQVSSYNEQFF. The CDR3, as DNA: TGTGCCAGCAGTCGACAGGTGAGCTCCTACAATGAGCAGTTCTTC.

V is TRBV30 and J is TRBJ2-4, with D possibly matching TRBD1 (5 bases). V lost 0 bases and J lost 8, with 14 bases in between. Germline V CDR1 and CDR2: GTSNPN, SVGIG (reference sequence). This CDR3 region has 14 residues. As DNA, the CDR3 is TGTGCCTGGAGTGTTGTTAGTGTAGGGGACATTCAGTACTTC. Translated, it gives CAWSVVSVGDIQYF.

The chain couples TRBV30 to TRBJ2-2; D is unresolved. This CDR3 comprises 13 residues. The V and J ends lost 4 bases and 2 bases respectively, with 8 bases between them. From germline, CDR1 is GTSNPN and CDR2 SVGIG (reference sequence). The CDR3 protein is CAWTPRNTGELFF. The CDR3 DNA follows: TGTGCCTGGACGCCCCGAAACACCGGGGAGCTGTTTTTT.

The sample holds a few counts of this clone. J is TRBJ2-2 and V is TRBV7-2, with 11 nucleotides matching TRBD2. J was trimmed by 5 bases and V by 0 bases; bases with no gene match: 8. Germline V gene lookup returns CDR1 SGHTA and CDR2 FQGNSA. The CDR3 is 18 residues long. The CDR3 here is CASSLARASGGYTGELFF. CDR3 DNA: TGTGCCAGCAGCTTAGCCCGGGCTAGCGGGGGGTATACCGGGGAGCTGTTTTTT.

This sequence joins TRBV4-2 and TRBJ2-1, with TRBD1 matching 9 bases. The germline V gene encodes CDR1 LGHNA and CDR2 YNFKEQ. This CDR3 has 16 residues. After removal of 3 bases from V and 8 bases from J, the junction contained 11 bases not matched to a gene. CDR3: CASSQRGYRGHHEQFF. The DNA of the CDR3 is TGTGCCAGCAGCCAGAGGGGTTACAGGGGGCATCATGAGCAGTTCTTC.